The TCR beta chain described here comes from a study of cytomegalovirus exposure and HLA in healthy donors. To note about this clone: The antigen is undetermined.

Study-level findings and limits: It was reported that the classifier diagnosed cytomegalovirus status with high specificity and sensitivity in both the original and validation cohorts.

13 Jbeta primers and 60 Vbeta primers were used for the PCR. Original processing methods: Per a later analysis, the number of unique TCR beta chains was around 79 million, of which 9 million to 12 million were shared. Libraries were prepared by immunoSEQ multiplex PCR; TCRdb keeps only in-frame clonotypes and omits some of them. V, J and clone size reflect that table, while D and trimming were determined from the DNA. This table holds about 91,000 clones, around 80% found once. The CDR3 is 17 amino acids. Germline values: CDR1 SEHNR, CDR2 FQNEAQ (reference sequence). With 1 base clipped from V and 5 bases from J, the junction kept 12 bases outside the gene matches.

V usage is TRBV7-9 and J usage is TRBJ1-2; 8 nucleotides line up with TRBD1. This TCR was recovered from a male donor in good health and CMV-seropositive. The source material was PBMCs. CDR3 sequence reads: CASSLGEAGGLFYGYTF. The CDR3 DNA reads TGTGCCAGCAGCTTAGGGGAGGCAGGGGGCCTATTTTATGGCTACACCTTC.